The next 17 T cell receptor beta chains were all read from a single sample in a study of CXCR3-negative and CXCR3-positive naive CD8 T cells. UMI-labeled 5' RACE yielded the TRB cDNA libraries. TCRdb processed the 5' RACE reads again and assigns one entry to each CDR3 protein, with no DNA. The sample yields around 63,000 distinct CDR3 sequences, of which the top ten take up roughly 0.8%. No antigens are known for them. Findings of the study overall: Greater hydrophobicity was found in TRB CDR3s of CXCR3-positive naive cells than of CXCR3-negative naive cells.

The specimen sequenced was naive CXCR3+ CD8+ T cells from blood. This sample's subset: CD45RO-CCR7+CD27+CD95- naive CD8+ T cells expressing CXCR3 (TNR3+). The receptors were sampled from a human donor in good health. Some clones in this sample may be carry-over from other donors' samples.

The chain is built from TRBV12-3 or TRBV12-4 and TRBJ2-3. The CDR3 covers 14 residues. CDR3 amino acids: CASSLAASTDTQYF.

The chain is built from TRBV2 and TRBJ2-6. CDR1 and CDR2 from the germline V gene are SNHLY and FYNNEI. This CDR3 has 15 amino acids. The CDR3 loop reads CASSETASGANVLTF.

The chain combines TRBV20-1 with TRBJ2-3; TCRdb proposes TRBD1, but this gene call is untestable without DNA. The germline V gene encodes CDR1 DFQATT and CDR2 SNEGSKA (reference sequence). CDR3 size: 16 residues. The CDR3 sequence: CSARDLGLGSTDTQYF.

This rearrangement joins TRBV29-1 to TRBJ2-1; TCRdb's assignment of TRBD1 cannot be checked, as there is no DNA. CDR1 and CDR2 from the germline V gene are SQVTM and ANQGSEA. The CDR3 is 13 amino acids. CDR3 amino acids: CSADGSEGGDRFF.

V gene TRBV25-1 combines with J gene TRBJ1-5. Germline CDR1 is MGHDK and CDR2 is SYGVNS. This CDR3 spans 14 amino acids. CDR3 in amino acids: CASSGGLGNQTQHF.

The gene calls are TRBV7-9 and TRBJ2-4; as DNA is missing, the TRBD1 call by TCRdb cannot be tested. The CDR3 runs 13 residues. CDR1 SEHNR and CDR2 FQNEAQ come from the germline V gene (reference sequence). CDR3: CASSPAQGGIQYF.

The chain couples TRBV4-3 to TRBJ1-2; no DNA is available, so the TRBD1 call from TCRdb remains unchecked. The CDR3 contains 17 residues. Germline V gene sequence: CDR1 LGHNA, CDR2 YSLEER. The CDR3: CASSQDRDRVFFYGYTF.

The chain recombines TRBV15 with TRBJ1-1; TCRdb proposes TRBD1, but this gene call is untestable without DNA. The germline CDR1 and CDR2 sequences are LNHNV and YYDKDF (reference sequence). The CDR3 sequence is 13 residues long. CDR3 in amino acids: CATSREGGLEAFF.

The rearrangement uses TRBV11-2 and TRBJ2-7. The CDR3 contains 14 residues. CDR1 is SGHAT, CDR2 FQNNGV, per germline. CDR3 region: CASSYPMERSEQYF. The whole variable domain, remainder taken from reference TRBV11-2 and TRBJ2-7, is EAGVAQSPRYKIIEKRQSVAFWCNPISGHATLYWYQQILGQGPKLLIQFQNNGVVDDSQLPKDRFSAERLKGVDSTLKIQPAKLEDSAVYLCASSYPMERSEQYFGPGTRLTVT.

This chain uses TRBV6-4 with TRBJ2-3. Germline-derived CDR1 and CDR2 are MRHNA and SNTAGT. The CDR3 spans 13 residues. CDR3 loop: CASSDSNTDTQYF.

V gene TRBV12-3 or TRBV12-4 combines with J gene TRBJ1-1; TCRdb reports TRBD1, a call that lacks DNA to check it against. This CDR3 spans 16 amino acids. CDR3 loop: CASRLTDSLLGTEAFF.

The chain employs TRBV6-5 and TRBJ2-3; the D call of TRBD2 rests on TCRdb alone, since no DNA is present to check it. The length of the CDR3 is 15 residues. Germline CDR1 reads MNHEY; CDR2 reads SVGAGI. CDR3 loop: CASGIPGTRADTQYF.

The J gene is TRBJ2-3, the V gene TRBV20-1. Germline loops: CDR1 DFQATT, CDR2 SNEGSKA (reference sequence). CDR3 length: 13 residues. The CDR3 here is CSASSLGTDTQYF.

The CDR3 is CASSQTPRGKNTGELFF. This chain links TRBV7-6 with TRBJ2-2; TCRdb selects TRBD1, and the lack of DNA leaves this call unchecked. The CDR3 loop spans 17 amino acids. Per the germline V gene, CDR1 is SGHVS and CDR2 is FNYEAQ.

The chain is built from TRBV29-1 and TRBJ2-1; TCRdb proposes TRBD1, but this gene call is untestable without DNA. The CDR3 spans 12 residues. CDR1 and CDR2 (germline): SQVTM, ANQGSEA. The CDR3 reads CSVEARGNEQFF.

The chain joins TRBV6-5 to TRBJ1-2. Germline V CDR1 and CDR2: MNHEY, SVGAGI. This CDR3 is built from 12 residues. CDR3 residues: CASSSDLYGYTF.

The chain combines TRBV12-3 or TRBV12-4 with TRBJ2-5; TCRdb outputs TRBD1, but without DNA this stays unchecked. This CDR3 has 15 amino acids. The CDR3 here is CASSFQVDQGETQYF.